This T cell receptor beta chain was sequenced during a study of T cells after posttransplantation cyclophosphamide. Study-wide findings and caveats: TRB overlap between skin or GI tissue T cells and blood was limited.

There are 15 residues in the CDR3. V lost 2 bases, J lost 0 bases, and 10 bases lay in between. Germline assignment: CDR1 SGHRS and CDR2 YFSETQ. This clone was seen many times. Its antigen remains unidentified. Only in-frame clones appear in the TCRdb table, and some are missing; sequencing was by immunoSEQ multiplex PCR. This repertoire holds over 35,000 clones, and none appear only once. The origin of this receptor is a man aged 50 to 59 in good health, CMV-negative, and a related stem cell transplant donor. The chain recombines TRBV5-1 with TRBJ2-3; D gene ambiguous. Sequenced material: PBMCs. CDR3 DNA sequence: TGCGCCAGCAGCTTCGACATAACTAGCACAGATACGCAGTATTTT. Translation gives CASSFDITSTDTQYF.